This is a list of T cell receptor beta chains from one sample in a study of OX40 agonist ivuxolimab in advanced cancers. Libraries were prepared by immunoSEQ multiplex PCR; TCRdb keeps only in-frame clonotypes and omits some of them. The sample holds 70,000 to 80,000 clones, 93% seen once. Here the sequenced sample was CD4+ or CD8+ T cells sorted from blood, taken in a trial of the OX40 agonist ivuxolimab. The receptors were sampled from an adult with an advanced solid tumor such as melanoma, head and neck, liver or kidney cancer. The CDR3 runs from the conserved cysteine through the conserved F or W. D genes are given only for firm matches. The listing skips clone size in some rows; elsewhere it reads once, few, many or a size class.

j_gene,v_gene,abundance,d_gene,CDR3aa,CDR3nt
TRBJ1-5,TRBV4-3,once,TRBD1,CASSQGRGQVNQPQHF,TGCGCCAGCAGCCAAGGCCGGGGACAGGTCAATCAGCCCCAGCATTTT
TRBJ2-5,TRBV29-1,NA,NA,CSVVPGTGTQETQYF,TGCAGCGTTGTACCTGGGACGGGCACCCAAGAGACCCAGTACTTC
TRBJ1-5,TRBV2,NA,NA,CASSEGDQPQHF,TGTGCCAGCAGTGAGGGCGATCAGCCCCAGCATTTT
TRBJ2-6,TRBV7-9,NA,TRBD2,CASSLARGAGANVLTF,TGTGCCAGCAGCTTAGCGCGGGGGGCTGGGGCCAACGTCCTGACTTTC
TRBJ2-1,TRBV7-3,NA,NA,CASSLNMNEQFF,TGTGCCAGCAGCTTAAATATGAATGAGCAGTTCTTC
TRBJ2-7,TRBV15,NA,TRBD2,CATSSYSGGFEQYF,TGTGCCACCAGCTCCTATAGCGGGGGGTTCGAGCAGTACTTC
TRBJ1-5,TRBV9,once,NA,CASSVAPETPSNSNQPQHF,TGTGCCAGCAGCGTAGCCCCGGAGACCCCATCAAATAGCAATCAGCCCCAGCATTTT
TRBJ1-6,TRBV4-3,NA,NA,CASSQDWGSRSPLHF,TGCGCCAGCAGCCAAGATTGGGGGTCCCGGTCACCCCTCCACTTT
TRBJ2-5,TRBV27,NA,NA,CASSFSRVETQYF,TGTGCCAGCAGTTTCTCAAGGGTGGAGACCCAGTACTTC
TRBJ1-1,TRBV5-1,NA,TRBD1,CASSTAGGRPEAFF,TGCGCCAGCAGCACAGCAGGGGGCCGCCCTGAAGCTTTCTTT
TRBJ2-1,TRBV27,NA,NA,CASSQGTYNEQFF,TGTGCCAGCAGTCAGGGGACCTACAATGAGCAGTTCTTC
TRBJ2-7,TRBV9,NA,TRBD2,CASSLETSGRANPYEQYF,TGTGCCAGCAGCCTAGAGACTAGCGGGAGAGCAAACCCGTACGAGCAGTACTTC
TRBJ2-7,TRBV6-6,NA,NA,CASSYTGSSEQYF,TGTGCCAGCAGTTATACTGGGTCCAGCGAGCAGTACTTC
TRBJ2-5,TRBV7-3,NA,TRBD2,CASSLTTTSGRETQYF,TGTGCCAGCAGCCTGACGACGACTAGCGGGAGGGAGACCCAGTACTTC
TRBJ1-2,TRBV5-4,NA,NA,CASSPFLRGGNGYTF,TGTGCCAGCAGCCCGTTCTTGAGAGGGGGAAATGGCTACACCTTC
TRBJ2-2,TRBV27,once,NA,CASSLSDTGELFF,TGTGCCAGCAGTTTATCGGACACCGGGGAGCTGTTTTTT
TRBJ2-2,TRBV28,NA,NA,CASSTRQKPAFRNTGELFF,TGTGCCAGCAGTACGAGACAGAAGCCCGCCTTTAGGAACACCGGGGAGCTGTTTTTT
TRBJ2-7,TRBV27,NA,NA,CASSLRGDSGLVHEQYF,TGTGCCAGCAGTTTAAGGGGGGACAGCGGCCTTGTGCACGAGCAGTACTTC
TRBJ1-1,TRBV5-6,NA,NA,CASSSGWRTEAFF,TGTGCCAGCAGCTCAGGGTGGAGGACAGAAGCTTTCTTT
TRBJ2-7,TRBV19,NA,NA,CASSIASLPYEQYF,TGTGCCAGTAGTATCGCGAGCTTACCCTACGAGCAGTACTTC
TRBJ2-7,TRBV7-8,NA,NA,CASSLGTGSYEQYF,TGTGCCAGCAGCTTAGGGACGGGCTCCTACGAGCAGTACTTC
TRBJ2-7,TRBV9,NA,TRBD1,CASSARDRAYEQYF,TGTGCCAGCAGCGCCCGGGACAGGGCCTACGAGCAGTACTTC
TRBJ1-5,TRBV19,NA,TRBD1,CASKDRARNQPQHF,TGTGCCAGTAAGGACAGGGCCCGCAATCAGCCCCAGCATTTT
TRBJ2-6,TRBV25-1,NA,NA,CASSRGGPGANVLTF,TGTGCCAGCAGTAGGGGGGGCCCTGGGGCCAACGTCCTGACTTTC
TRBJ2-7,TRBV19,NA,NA,CASSIVDSYEQYF,TGTGCCAGTAGTATAGTGGATTCCTACGAGCAGTACTTC
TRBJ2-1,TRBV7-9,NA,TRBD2,CASSIKLAGDYNEQFF,TGTGCCAGCAGCATCAAACTAGCGGGAGATTACAATGAGCAGTTCTTC
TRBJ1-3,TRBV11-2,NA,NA,CASSLDRGGSGNTIYF,TGTGCCAGCAGCTTAGATAGGGGGGGCTCTGGAAACACCATATATTTT
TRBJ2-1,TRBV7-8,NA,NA,CASSIRPNEQFF,TGTGCCAGCAGCATACGCCCCAATGAGCAGTTCTTC
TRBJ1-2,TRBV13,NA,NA,CASSFIVPGYTF,TGTGCCAGCAGCTTTATAGTGCCTGGCTACACCTTC
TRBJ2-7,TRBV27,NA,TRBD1,CASRGQGLYEQYF,TGTGCCAGCAGAGGACAGGGCCTCTACGAGCAGTACTTC
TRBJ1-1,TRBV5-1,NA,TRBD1,CASSPGPYVRQGKVGNTEAFF,TGCGCCAGCTCCCCTGGCCCCTACGTAAGACAGGGTAAGGTTGGGAACACTGAAGCTTTCTTT
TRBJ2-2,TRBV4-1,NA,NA,CASSQGPKVTGELFF,TGCGCCAGCAGCCAAGGACCCAAGGTCACCGGGGAGCTGTTTTTT
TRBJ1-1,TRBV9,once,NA,CASSVDDLDTGEAFF,TGTGCCAGCAGCGTAGACGATTTGGATACAGGCGAAGCTTTCTTT
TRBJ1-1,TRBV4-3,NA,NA,CASSQDLTHEAFF,TGCGCCAGCAGCCAAGACCTGACGCATGAAGCTTTCTTT
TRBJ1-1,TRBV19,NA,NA,CASSLQGTTNTEAFF,TGTGCCAGTAGTCTACAGGGCACTACGAACACTGAAGCTTTCTTT
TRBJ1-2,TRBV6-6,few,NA,CASKGDYGYTF,TGTGCCAGCAAAGGAGACTATGGCTACACCTTC
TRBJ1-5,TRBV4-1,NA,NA,CASSPSTELSENQPQHF,TGCGCCAGCAGCCCCTCAACGGAACTCTCCGAAAATCAGCCCCAGCATTTT
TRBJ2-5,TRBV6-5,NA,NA,CASSYLAADGETQYF,TGTGCCAGCAGTTACTTGGCCGCCGATGGGGAGACCCAGTACTTC
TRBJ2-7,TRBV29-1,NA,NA,CSGWELDEQYF,TGCAGCGGTTGGGAGCTGGACGAGCAGTACTTC
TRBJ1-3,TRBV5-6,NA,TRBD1,CASSRDRVRNTIYF,TGTGCCAGCAGCCGGGACAGGGTTAGAAACACCATATATTTT
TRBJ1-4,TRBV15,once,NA,CATSRDSETEDNEKLFF,TGTGCCACCAGCAGAGATTCAGAGACAGAAGATAATGAAAAACTGTTTTTT
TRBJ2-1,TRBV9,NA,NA,CASSTAHGGTNNEQFF,TGTGCCAGCAGCACCGCCCACGGCGGGACCAACAATGAGCAGTTCTTC
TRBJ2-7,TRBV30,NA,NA,CAWSVPGHHYEQYF,TGTGCCTGGAGTGTACCAGGGCACCACTACGAGCAGTACTTC
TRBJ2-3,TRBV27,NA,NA,CASSLSATDTQYF,TGTGCCAGCAGTTTATCGGCCACAGATACGCAGTATTTT
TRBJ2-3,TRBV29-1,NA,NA,CSVVGGTDTQYF,TGCAGCGTTGTGGGGGGCACAGATACGCAGTATTTT
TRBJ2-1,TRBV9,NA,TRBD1,CASSVSRDRGNNEQFF,TGTGCCAGCAGCGTCAGCCGGGACAGGGGGAACAATGAGCAGTTCTTC
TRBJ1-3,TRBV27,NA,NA,CASSSVARSGNTIYF,TGTGCCAGCAGTTCGGTGGCCCGCTCTGGAAACACCATATATTTT
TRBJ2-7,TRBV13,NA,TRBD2,CASSPPTSGRYEQYF,TGTGCCAGCAGCCCACCAACTAGCGGGAGATACGAGCAGTACTTC
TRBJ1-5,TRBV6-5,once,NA,CASSYGGAGQPQHF,TGTGCCAGCAGTTACGGGGGGGCGGGTCAGCCCCAGCATTTT
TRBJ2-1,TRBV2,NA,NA,CAREPRMGNEQFF,TGTGCCAGAGAACCTCGAATGGGCAATGAGCAGTTCTTC
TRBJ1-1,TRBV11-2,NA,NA,CASSVRGWTEAFF,TGTGCCAGCAGCGTCAGGGGTTGGACTGAAGCTTTCTTT
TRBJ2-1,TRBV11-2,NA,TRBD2,CASSLVAGGSYNEQFF,TGTGCCAGCAGCTTAGTTGCGGGAGGCTCCTACAATGAGCAGTTCTTC